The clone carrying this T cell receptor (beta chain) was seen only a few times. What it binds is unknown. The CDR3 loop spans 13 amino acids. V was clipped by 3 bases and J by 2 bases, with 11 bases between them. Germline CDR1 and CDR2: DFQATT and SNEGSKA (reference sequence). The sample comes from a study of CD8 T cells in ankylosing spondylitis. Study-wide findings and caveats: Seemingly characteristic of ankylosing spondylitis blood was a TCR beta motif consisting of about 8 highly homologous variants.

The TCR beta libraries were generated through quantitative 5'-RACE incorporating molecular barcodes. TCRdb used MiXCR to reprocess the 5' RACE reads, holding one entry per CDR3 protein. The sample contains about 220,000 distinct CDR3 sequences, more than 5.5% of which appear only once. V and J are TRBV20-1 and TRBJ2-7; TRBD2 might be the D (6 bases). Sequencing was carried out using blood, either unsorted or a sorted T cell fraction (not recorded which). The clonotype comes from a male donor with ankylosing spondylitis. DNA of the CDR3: TGCAGTGCTAGGCTAGGCGGGGCCTACGAGCAGTACTTC. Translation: CSARLGGAYEQYF.